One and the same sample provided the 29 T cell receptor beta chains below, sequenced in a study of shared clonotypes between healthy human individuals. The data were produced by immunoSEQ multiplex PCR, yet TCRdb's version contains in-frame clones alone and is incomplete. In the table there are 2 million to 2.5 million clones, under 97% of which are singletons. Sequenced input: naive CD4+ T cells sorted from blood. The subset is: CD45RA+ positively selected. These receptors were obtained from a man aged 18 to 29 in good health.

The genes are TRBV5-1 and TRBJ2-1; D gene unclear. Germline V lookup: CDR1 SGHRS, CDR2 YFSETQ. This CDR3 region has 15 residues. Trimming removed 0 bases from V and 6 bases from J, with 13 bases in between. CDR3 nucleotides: TGCGCCAGCAGCTTGGGCGAGCCGCCTTTCAATGAGCAGTTCTTC. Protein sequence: CASSLGEPPFNEQFF.

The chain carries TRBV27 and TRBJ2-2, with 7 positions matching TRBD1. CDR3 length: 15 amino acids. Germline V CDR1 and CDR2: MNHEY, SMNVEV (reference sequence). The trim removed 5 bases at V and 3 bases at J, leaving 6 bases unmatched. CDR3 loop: CASSPQTGYTGELFF. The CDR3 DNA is TGTGCCAGCAGTCCACAGACAGGGTACACCGGGGAGCTGTTTTTT.

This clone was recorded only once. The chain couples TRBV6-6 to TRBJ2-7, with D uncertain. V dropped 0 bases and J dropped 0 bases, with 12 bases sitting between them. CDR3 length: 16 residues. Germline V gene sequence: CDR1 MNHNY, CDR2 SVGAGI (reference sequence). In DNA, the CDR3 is TGTGCCAGCAGTTACTCGTCCGCCAAAACCTCCTACGAGCAGTACTTC. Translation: CASSYSSAKTSYEQYF.

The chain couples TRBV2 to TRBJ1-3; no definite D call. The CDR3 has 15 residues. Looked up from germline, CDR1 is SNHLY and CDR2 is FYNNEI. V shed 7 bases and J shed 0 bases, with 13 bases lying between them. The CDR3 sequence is CASTTGPLSGNTIYF. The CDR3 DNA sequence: TGTGCCAGCACCACCGGGCCCCTCTCTGGAAACACCATATATTTT.

CDR3 amino acids: CASSLHPNQRFHF. The CDR3 nucleotides read TGTGCCAGCAGCTTACACCCTAATCAGAGGTTCCACTTT. The chain uses TRBV7-9 and TRBJ1-6, with D unclear. CDR3 length equals 13 residues. The V end was cut by 2 bases, the J end by 17 bases, with 16 bases between. Germline loops: CDR1 SEHNR, CDR2 FQNEAQ (reference sequence). Drawing the rest from reference TRBV7-9 and TRBJ1-6, the complete variable domain is DTGVSQNPRHKITKRGQNVTFRCDPISEHNRLYWYRQTLGQGPEFLTYFQNEAQLEKSRLLSDRFSAERPKGSFSTLEIQRTEQGDSAMYLCASSLHPNQRFHFGNGTRLTVT.

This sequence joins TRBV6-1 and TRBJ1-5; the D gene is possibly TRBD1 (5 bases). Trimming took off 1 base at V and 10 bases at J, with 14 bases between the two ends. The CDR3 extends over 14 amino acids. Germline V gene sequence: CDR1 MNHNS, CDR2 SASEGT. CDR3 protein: CASSEVRATGPQHF. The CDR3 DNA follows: TGTGCCAGCAGTGAAGTCAGGGCCACCGGCCCCCAGCATTTT.

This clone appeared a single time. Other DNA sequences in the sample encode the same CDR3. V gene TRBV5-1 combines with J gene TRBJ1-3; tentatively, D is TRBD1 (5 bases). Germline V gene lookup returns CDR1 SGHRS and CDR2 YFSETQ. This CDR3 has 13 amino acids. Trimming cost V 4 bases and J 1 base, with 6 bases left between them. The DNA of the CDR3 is TGCGCCAGCAGCGCAGGGTCTGGAAACACCATATATTTT. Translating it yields CASSAGSGNTIYF.

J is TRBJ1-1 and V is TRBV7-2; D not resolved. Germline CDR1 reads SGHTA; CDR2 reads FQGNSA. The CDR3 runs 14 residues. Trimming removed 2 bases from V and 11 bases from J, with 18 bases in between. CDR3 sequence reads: CASSLNPPQKEAFF. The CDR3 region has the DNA TGTGCCAGCAGCTTAAACCCCCCACAGAAAGAGGCTTTCTTT.

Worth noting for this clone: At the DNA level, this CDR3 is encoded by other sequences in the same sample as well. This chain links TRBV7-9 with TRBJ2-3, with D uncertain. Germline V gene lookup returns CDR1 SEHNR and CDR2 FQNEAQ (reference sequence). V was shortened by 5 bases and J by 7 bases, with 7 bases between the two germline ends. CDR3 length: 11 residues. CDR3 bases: TGTGCCAGCAGCCCTGGGAATACGCAGTATTTT. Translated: CASSPGNTQYF.

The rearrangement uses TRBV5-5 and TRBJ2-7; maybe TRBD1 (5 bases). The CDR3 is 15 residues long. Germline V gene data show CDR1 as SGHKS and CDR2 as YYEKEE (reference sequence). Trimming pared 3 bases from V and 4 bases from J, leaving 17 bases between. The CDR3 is CASSYNSNQGYEQYF. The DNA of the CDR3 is TGTGCCAGCAGCTACAACTCCAACCAGGGTTACGAGCAGTACTTC. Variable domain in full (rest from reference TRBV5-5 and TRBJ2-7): DAGVTQSPTHLIKTRGQQVTLRCSPISGHKSVSWYQQVLGQGPQFIFQYYEKEERGRGNFPDRFSARQFPNYSSELNVNALLLGDSALYLCASSYNSNQGYEQYFGPGTRLTVT.

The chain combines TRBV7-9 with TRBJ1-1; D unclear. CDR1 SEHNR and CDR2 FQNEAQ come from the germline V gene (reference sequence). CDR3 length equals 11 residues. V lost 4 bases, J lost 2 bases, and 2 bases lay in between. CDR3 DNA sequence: TGTGCCAGCAGCTCTAACACTGAAGCTTTCTTT. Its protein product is CASSSNTEAFF.

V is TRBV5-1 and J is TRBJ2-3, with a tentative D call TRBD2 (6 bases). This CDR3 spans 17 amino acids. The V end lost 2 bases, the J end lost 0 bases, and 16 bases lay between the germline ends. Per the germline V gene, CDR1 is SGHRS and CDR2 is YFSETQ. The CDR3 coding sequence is TGCGCCAGCAGCTTCGGGGGTGGGGCCATCAGCACAGATACGCAGTATTTT. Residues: CASSFGGGAISTDTQYF. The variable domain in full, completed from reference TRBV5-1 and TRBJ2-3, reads KAGVTQTPRYLIKTRGQQVTLSCSPISGHRSVSWYQQTPGQGLQFLFEYFSETQRNKGNFPGRFSGRQFSNSRSEMNVSTLELGDSALYLCASSFGGGAISTDTQYFGPGTRLTVL.

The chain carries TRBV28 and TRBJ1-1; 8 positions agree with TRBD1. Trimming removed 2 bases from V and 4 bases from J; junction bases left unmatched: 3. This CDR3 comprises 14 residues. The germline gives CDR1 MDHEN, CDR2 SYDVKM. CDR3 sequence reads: CASSLQGAITEAFF. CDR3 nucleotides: TGTGCCAGCAGTTTACAGGGGGCAATCACTGAAGCTTTCTTT.

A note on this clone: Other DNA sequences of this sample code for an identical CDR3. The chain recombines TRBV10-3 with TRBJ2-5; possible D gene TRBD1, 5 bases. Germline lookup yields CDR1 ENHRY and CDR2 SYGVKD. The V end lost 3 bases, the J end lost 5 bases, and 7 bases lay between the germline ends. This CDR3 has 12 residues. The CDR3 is CAISEPGETQYF. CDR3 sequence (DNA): TGTGCCATCAGTGAACCAGGGGAGACCCAGTACTTC.

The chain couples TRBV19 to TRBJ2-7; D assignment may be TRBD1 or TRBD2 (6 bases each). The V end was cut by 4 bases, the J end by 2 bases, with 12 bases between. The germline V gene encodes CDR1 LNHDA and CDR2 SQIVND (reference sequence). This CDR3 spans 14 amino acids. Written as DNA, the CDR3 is TGTGCCAGTAGTACGGGGGCGGCCCCCTACGAGCAGTACTTC. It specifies CASSTGAAPYEQYF.

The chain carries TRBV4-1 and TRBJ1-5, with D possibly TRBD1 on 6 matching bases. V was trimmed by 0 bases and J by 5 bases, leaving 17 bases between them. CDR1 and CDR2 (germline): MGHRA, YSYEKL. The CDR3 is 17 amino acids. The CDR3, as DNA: TGCGCCAGCAGCCAAGATTGGGGGGCCTATAATTATCAGCCCCAGCATTTT. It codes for CASSQDWGAYNYQPQHF.

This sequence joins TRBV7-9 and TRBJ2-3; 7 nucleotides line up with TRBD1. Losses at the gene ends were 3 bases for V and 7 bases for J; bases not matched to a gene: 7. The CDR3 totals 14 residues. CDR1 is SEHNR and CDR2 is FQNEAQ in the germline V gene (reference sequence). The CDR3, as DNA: TGTGCCAGCAGCTTGGTAACAGGGGCAAATACGCAGTATTTT. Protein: CASSLVTGANTQYF.

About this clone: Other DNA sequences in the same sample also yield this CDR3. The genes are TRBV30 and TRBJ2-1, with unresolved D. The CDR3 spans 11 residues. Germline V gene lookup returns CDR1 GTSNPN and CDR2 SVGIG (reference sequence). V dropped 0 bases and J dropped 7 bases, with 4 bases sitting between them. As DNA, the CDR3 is TGTGCCTGGAGTGTGGGGAATGAGCAGTTCTTC. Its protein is CAWSVGNEQFF.

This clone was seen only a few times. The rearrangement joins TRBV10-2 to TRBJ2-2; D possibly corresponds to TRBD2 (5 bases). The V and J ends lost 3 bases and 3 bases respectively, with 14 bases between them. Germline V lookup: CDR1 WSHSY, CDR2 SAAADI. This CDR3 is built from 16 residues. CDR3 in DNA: TGCGCCAGCAGTGATGGGGAGAAGGGATACACCGGGGAGCTGTTTTTT. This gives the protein CASSDGEKGYTGELFF.

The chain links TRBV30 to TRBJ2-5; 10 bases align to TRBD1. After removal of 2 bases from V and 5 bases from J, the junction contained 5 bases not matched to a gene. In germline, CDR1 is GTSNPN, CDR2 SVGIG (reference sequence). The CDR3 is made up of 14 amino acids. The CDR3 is CAWSRTGGMETQYF. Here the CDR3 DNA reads TGTGCCTGGAGTAGGACAGGGGGGATGGAGACCCAGTACTTC.

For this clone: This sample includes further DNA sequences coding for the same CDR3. In DNA form, the CDR3 reads TGTGCCAGCAGCTCGGACAGCAATCAGCCCCAGCATTTT. Its protein product is CASSSDSNQPQHF. This chain links TRBV7-2 with TRBJ1-5; the D is unclear. This CDR3 contains 13 residues. Trimming left V 4 bases short and J 1 base short, with 5 bases between. Germline V gives CDR1 SGHTA, CDR2 FQGNSA.

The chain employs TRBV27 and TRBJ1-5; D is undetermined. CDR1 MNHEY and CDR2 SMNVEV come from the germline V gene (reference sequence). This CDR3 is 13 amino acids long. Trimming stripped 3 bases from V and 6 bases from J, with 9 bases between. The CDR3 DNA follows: TGTGCCAGCAGTTTCGATAGTCTTCAGCCCCAGCATTTT. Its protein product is CASSFDSLQPQHF.

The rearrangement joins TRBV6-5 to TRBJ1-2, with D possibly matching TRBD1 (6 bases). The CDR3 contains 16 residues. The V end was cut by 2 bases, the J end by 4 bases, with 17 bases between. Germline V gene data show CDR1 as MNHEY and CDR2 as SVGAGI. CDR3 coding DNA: TGTGCCAGCAGTTACCAAGGGGCAGGGGCCGGCTATGGCTACACCTTC. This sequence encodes CASSYQGAGAGYGYTF.

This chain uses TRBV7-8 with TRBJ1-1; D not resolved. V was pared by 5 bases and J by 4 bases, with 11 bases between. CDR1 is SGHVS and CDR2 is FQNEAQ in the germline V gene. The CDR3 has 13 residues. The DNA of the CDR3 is TGTGCCAGCAGCCCGAGGGAGGGCACTGAAGCTTTCTTT. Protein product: CASSPREGTEAFF.

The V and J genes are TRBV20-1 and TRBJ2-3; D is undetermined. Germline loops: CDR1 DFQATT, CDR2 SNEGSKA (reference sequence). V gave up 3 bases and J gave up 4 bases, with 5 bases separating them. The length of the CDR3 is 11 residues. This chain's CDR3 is CSASIADTQYF. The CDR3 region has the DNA TGCAGTGCTAGTATAGCAGATACGCAGTATTTT.

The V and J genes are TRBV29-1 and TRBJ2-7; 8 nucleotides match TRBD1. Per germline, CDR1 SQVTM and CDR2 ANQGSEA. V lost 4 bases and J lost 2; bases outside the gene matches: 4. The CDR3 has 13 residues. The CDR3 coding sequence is TGCAGCGTTGGCGACAGGGGAGCCTACGAGCAGTACTTC. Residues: CSVGDRGAYEQYF.

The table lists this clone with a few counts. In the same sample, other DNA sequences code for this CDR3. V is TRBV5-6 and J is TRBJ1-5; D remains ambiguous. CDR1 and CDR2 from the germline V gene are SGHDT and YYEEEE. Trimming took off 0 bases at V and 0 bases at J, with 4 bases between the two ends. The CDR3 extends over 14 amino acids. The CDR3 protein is CASSLGNSNQPQHF. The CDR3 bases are TGTGCCAGCAGCTTGGGGAATAGCAATCAGCCCCAGCATTTT.

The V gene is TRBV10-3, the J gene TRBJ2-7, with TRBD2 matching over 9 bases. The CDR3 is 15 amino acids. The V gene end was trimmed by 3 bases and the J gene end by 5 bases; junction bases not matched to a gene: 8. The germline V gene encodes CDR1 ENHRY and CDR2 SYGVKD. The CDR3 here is CAISDGRGGLDEQYF. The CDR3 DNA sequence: TGTGCCATCAGTGATGGGCGGGGGGGCCTCGACGAGCAGTACTTC.

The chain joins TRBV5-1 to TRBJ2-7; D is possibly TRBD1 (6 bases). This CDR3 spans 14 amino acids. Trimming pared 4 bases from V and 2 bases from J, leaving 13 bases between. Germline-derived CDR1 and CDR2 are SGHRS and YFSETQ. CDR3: CASSRHRATYEQYF. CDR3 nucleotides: TGCGCCAGCAGCCGCCACAGGGCCACCTACGAGCAGTACTTC.